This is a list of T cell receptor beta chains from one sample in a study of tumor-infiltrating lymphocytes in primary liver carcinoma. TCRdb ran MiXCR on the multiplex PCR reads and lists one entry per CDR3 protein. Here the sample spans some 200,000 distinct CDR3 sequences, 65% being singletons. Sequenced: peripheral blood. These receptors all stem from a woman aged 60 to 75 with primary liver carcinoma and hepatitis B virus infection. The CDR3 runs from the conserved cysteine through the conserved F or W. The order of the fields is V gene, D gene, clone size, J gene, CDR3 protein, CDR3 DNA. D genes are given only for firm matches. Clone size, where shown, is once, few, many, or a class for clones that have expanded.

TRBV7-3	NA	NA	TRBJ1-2	CASSPGPGANYGYTF	TGTGCCAGCAGCCCCGGCCCCGGGGCCAACTATGGCTACACCTTC
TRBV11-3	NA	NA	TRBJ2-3	CASSSDPETDTQYF	TGTGCCAGCAGCTCAGACCCAGAGACAGATACGCAGTATTTT
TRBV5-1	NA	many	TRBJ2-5	CASMAGSQETQYF	TGCGCCAGCATGGCGGGCAGCCAAGAGACCCAGTACTTC
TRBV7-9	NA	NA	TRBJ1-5	CASSQDSNQPQLF	TGTGCCAGCAGCCAGGATAGCAATCAGCCCCAGCTTTTT
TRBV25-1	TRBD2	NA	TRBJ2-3	CASSESSGTSGTDTQYF	TGTGCCAGCAGTGAGTCTTCGGGGACTAGCGGCACAGATACGCAGTATTTT
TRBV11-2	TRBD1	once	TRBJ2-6	CASSSSRGRAGANVLTF	TGTGCCAGCAGCTCCTCCAGGGGGCGCGCTGGGGCCAACGTCCTGACTTTC
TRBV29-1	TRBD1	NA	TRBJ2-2	CSSRTGETGELPF	TGCAGCTCTCGGACAGGGGAGACCGGGGAGCTGCCTTTT
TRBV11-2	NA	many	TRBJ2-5	CASSPVVPRETQYF	TGTGCCAGCAGCCCCGTGGTCCCCCGGGAGACCCAGTACTTC
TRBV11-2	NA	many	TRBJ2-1	CASSLERLGGNEQFF	TGTGCCAGCAGCTTAGAACGCTTGGGCGGCAATGAGCAGTTCTTC
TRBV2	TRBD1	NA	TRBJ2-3	CASTWTGGVTDTQYF	TGTGCCAGCACCTGGACAGGGGGCGTTACAGATACGCAGTATTTT
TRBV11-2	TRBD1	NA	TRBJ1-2	CASSMTGGYGYAF	TGTGCCAGTAGCATGACAGGGGGGTATGGCTACGCCTTC
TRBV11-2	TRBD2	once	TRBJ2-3	CASSLRARLAGTSTDTQYF	TGTGCCAGCAGCTTGAGGGCCAGGCTAGCGGGGACTAGCACAGATACGCAGTATTTT
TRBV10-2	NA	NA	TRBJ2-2	CASTDPTVRTWELFF	TGCGCCAGCACAGACCCGACTGTGCGCACCTGGGAGCTGTTTTTT
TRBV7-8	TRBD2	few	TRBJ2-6	CASSLRGVSGANVLTF	TGTGCCAGCAGCTTACGGGGGGTCTCTGGGGCCAACGTCCTGACTTTC
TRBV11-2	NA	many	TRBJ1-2	CASSLDPNYGYTF	TGTGCCAGCAGCTTAGATCCAAACTATGGCTACACCTTC
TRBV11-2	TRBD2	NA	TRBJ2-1	CASSLNGGRVDNEQLF	TGTGCCAGCAGCTTGAATGGCGGGAGGGTTGACAATGAGCAGCTCTTC
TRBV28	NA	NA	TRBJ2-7	CASSWGDEQYF	TGTGCCAGCAGTTGGGGGGACGAGCAGTACTTC
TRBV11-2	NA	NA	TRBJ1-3	CATPTGPGNTIYF	TGTGCCACCCCAACGGGCCCCGGAAACACCATATATTTT
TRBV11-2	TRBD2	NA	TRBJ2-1	CASSLDPPAGRRDEQFF	TGTGCCAGCAGCTTAGATCCTCCAGCGGGAAGGAGAGATGAGCAGTTCTTC
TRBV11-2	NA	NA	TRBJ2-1	CVSSLGPSNEQFF	TGTGTCAGCAGCTTGGGCCCGTCCAATGAGCAGTTCTTC
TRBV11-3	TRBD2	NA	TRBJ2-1	CTSSTGLAGAHSYNEQFF	TGTACCAGCAGCACGGGACTAGCGGGAGCGCACTCCTACAATGAGCAATTCTTC
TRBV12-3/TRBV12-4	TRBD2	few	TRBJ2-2	CASRQPGLAGYTGELFF	TGTGCCAGCAGGCAACCGGGACTAGCGGGATACACCGGGGAGCTGTTTTTT
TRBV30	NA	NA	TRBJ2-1	CAWSKGDHLTEQFF	TGTGCCTGGAGTAAGGGGGACCACCTAACTGAGCAGTTCTTC
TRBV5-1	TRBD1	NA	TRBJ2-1	CASSSTGYNEQFF	TGCGCCAGCAGCTCGACAGGGTACAATGAGCAGTTCTTC
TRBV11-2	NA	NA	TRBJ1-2	CASSLVFRNTNSNYGYTF	TGTGCCAGCAGCTTAGTTTTCCGGAATACCAACTCAAACTATGGCTACACCTTC
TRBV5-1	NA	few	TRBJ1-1	CASSLVAENTEAFF	TGCGCCAGCAGCTTGGTGGCAGAAAACACTGAAGCTTTCTTT
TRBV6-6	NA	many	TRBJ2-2	CASSYPPMGLNTGELFF	TGTGCCAGCAGTTACCCTCCGATGGGGTTGAACACCGGGGAGCTGTTTTTT
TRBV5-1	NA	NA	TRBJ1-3	CAGSLGYVSGNTIYF	TGCGCCGGCAGCTTGGGATACGTCTCTGGAAACACCATATATTTT
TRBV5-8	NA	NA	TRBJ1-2	CASSSRVDYGYTF	TGTGCCAGCAGTTCCAGGGTCGACTATGGCTACACCTTC
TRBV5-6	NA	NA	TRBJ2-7	CASSLKVSYEQYF	TGTGCCAGCAGCTTGAAAGTTTCCTACGAGCAGTACTTC
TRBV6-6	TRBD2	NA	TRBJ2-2	CVSSDPGLATNTGELFF	TGTGTCAGCAGTGACCCGGGACTAGCGACGAACACCGGGGAGCTGTTTTTT
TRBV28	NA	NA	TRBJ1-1	CATETAVDMNTEAFF	TGTGCCACCGAGACCGCGGTGGATATGAACACTGAAGCTTTCTTT
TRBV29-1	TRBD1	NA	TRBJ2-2	CGSRTGETGVLFF	TGCGGCTCTCGGACAGGGGAGACCGGGGTGCTGTTTTTT
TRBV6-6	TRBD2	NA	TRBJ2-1	CASRTRAGGPYNEQFF	TGTGCCAGCAGAACCAGAGCGGGAGGGCCCTACAATGAGCAGTTCTTC
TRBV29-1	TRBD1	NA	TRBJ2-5	CSTLTGEWVTQYF	TGCAGCACCCTGACAGGGGAGTGGGTGACCCAGTACTTC
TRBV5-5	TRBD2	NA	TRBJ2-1	CASSFESSSGYNEQFF	TGTGCCAGCAGCTTCGAGTCTTCTAGCGGTTATAATGAGCAGTTCTTC
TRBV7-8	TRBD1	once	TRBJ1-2	CVSSRHGPGQAVGYTF	TGTGTCAGCAGCCGACACGGTCCGGGACAGGCTGTCGGCTACACCTTC
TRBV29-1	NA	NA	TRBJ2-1	CSVGGGNSYNEQFF	TGCAGCGTTGGCGGAGGCAACTCATACAATGAGCAGTTCTTC
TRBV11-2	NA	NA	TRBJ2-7	CANSLQSGSYVQYF	TGTGCCAACAGCTTACAAAGCGGTTCCTACGTGCAGTACTTC
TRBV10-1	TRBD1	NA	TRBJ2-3	CASSSGGSRDTQYF	TGCGCCAGCAGTTCAGGGGGTTCGAGAGATACGCAGTATTTT
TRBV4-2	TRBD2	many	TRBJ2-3	CASSQAGGRGTDTQYF	TGTGCCAGCAGCCAAGCTGGCGGGAGGGGCACAGATACGCAGTATTTT
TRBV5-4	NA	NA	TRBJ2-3	CASSLDMGDTQYF	TGTGCCAGCAGCCTGGACATGGGGGATACGCAGTATTTT
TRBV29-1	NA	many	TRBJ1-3	CSAQGREDNGNTIYF	TGCAGCGCCCAAGGACGGGAAGATAATGGAAACACCATATATTTT
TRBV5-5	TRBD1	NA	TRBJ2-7	CASSFRDRVGEQYF	TGTGCCAGCAGCTTTAGGGACAGGGTGGGCGAGCAGTACTTC
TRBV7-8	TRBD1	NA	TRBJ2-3	CVSGYDRVADTQYF	TGTGTCAGCGGCTACGACAGGGTAGCAGATACGCAGTATTTT
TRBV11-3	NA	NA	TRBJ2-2	CASSLAATGELSF	TGTGCCAGCAGCTTAGCAGCCACCGGGGAGCTGTCTTTT